This T cell receptor beta chain was recovered during a study of CD8+ T cells in alopecia areata. Study background: A regimen of oral tofacitinib, 5 to 10 mg twice daily, was given to treated patients.

The treatment here: oral pan-JAK inhibitor, 5-10 mg twice daily. To note about this clone: Its antigen is as yet unknown.

This CDR3 contains 13 residues. Germline V lookup: CDR1 SGHDT, CDR2 YYEEEE. Trimming cost V 1 base and J 4 bases, with 7 bases left between them. Study-wide results and limits: Scalp lesions, especially in alopecia totalis/universalis, had higher clonality than normal scalp.

Investigators isolated RNA and reverse transcribed it into cDNA to act as the sequencing template. The assay was immunoSEQ multiplex PCR, and TCRdb's table has in-frame clones only and misses some. The table lists 90,000 to 150,000 clones, 53% of them singletons, with roughly 0.5% in the top ten. This TCR derives from a human donor with alopecia areata. The sample here was CD4+ T cells sorted from blood, taken at week 4, from a patient treated with tofacitinib. This chain connects TRBV5-6 to TRBJ2-3, with D perhaps assigned TRBD1 or TRBD2 (5 bases each). The CDR3 sequence: CASSLQGPDTQYF. The DNA of the CDR3 is TGTGCCAGCAGCTTGCAGGGACCAGATACGCAGTATTTT.